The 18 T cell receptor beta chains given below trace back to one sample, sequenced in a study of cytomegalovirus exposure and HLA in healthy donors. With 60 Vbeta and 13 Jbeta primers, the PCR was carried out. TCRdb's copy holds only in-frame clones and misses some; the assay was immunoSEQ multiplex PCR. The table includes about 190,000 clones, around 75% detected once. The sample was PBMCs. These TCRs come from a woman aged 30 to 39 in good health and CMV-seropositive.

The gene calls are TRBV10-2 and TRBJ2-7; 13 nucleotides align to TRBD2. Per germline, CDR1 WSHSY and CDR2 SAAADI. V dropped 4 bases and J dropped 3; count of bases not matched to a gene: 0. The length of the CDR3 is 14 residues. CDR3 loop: CASSGTSGSYEQYF. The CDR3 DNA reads TGCGCCAGCAGTGGGACTAGCGGGAGCTACGAGCAGTACTTC.

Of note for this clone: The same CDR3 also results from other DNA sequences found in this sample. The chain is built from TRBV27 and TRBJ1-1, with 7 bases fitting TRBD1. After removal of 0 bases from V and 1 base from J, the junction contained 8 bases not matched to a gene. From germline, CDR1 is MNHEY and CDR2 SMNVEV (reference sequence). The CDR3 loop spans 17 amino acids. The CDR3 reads CASSLSYRSGGNTEAFF. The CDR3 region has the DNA TGTGCCAGCAGTTTATCGTACAGGTCAGGGGGGAACACTGAAGCTTTCTTT.

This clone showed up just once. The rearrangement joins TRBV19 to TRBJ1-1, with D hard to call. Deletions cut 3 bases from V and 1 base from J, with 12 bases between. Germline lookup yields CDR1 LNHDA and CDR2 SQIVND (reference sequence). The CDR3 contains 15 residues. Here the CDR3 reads CASSISRRGNTEAFF. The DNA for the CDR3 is TGTGCCAGTAGTATTTCCCGGAGAGGGAACACTGAAGCTTTCTTT. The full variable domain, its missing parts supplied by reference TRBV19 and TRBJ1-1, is DGGITQSPKYLFRKEGQNVTLSCEQNLNHDAMYWYRQDPGQGLRLIYYSQIVNDFQKGDIAEGYSVSREKKESFPLTVTSAQKNPTAFYLCASSISRRGNTEAFFGQGTRLTVV.

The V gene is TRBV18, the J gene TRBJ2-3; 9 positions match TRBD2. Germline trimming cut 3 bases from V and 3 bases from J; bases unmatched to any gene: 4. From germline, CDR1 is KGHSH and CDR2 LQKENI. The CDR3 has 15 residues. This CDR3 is CASSPVAGDTDTQYF. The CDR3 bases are TGTGCCAGCTCACCCGTAGCGGGAGATACAGATACGCAGTATTTT.

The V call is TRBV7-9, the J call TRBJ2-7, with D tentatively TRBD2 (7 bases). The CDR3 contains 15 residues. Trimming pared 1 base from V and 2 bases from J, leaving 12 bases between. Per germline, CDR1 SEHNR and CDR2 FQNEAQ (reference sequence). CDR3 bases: TGTGCCAGCAGCTTAGAGGGGGGGCCGACCTACGAGCAGTACTTC. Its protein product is CASSLEGGPTYEQYF. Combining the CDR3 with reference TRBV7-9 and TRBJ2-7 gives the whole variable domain DTGVSQNPRHKITKRGQNVTFRCDPISEHNRLYWYRQTLGQGPEFLTYFQNEAQLEKSRLLSDRFSAERPKGSFSTLEIQRTEQGDSAMYLCASSLEGGPTYEQYFGPGTRLTVT.

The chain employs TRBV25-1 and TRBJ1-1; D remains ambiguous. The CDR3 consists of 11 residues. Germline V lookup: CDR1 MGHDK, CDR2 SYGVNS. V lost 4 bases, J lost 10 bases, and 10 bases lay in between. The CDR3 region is CASSVGARAFF. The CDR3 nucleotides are TGTGCCAGCAGTGTGGGAGCGAGAGCTTTCTTT.

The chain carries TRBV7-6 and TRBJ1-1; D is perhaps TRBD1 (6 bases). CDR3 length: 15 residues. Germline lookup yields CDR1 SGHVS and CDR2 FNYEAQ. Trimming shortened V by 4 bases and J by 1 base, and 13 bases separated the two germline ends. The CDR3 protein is CASSSYTGRNTEAFF. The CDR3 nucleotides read TGTGCCAGCAGCTCCTATACAGGGCGGAACACTGAAGCTTTCTTT.

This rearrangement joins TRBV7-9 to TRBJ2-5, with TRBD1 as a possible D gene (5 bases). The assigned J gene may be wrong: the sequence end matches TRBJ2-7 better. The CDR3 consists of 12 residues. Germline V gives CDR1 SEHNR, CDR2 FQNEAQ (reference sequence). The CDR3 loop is CASSLGQYEQYF. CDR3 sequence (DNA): TGTGCCAGCAGCTTAGGACAGTACGAGCAGTACTTC.

For the CDR3, the DNA is TGTGCCAGCAGACTTCCAATAGCGGGAGAATGGTACTTC. Its translation is CASRLPIAGEWYF. The rearrangement uses TRBV6-5 and TRBJ2-5; 9 bases are shared with TRBD2. Germline V gene lookup returns CDR1 MNHEY and CDR2 SVGAGI. The CDR3 length is 13 residues. Trimming at V came to 6 bases and at J to 13 bases, leaving 12 bases not matched to a gene.

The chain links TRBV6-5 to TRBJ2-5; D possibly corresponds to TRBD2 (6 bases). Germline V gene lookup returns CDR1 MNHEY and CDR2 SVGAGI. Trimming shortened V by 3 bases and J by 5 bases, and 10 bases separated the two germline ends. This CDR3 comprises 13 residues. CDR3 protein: CASSYSLAETQYF. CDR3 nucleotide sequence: TGTGCCAGCAGTTATTCACTAGCTGAGACCCAGTACTTC.

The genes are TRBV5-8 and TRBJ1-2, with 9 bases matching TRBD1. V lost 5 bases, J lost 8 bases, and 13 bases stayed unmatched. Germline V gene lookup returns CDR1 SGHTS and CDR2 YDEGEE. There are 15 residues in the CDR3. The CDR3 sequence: CASSFPDRGGLGYTF. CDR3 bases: TGTGCCAGCAGTTTTCCGGACAGGGGTGGTTTGGGCTACACCTTC. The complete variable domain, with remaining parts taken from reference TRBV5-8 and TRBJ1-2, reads EAGVTQSPTHLIKTRGQQATLRCSPISGHTSVYWYQQALGLGLQFLLWYDEGEERNRGNFPPRFSGRQFPNYSSELNVNALELEDSALYLCASSFPDRGGLGYTFGSGTRLTVV.

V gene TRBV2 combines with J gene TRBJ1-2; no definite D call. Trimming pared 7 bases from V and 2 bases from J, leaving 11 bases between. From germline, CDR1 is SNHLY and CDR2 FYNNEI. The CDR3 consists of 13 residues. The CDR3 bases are TGTGCCAGCAAGGTGGCGGCGAACTATGGCTACACCTTC. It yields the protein CASKVAANYGYTF.

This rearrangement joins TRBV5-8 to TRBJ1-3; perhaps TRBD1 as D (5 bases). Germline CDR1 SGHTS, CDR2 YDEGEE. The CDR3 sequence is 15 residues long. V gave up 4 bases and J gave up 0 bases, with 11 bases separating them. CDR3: CASSPQGRSGNTIYF. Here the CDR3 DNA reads TGTGCCAGCAGCCCGCAGGGCCGCTCTGGAAACACCATATATTTT.

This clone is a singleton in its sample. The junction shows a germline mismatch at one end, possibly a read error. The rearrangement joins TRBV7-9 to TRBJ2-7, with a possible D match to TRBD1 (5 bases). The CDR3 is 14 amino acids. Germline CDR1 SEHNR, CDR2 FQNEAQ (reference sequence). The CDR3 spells CSSVPLGRTYEQYF. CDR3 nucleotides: TGTTCCAGCGTACCCCTGGGGCGGACCTACGAGCAGTACTTC.

The CDR3 DNA is TGTGCCAGCAGCTTACTCGGGAGGAACACTGAAGCTTTCTTT. Encoded protein: CASSLLGRNTEAFF. The chain has TRBV7-2 and TRBJ1-1; D is uncertain. The V gene lost 2 bases and the J gene lost 1 base, with 8 bases spanning the gap. Germline V gene lookup returns CDR1 SGHTA and CDR2 FQGNSA. There are 14 residues in the CDR3.

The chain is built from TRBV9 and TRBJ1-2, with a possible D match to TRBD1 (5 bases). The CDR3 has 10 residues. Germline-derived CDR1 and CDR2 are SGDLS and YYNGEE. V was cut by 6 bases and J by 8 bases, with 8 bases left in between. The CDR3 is CASTGVGYTF. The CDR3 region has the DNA TGTGCCAGCACGGGGGTCGGCTACACCTTC.

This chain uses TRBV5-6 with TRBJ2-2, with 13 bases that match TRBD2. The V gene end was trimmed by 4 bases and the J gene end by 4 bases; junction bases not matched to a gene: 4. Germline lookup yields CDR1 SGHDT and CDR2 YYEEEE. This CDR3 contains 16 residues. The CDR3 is CASSPRLAGGTGELFF. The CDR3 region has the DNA TGTGCCAGCAGCCCTAGACTAGCGGGAGGCACCGGGGAGCTGTTTTTT.

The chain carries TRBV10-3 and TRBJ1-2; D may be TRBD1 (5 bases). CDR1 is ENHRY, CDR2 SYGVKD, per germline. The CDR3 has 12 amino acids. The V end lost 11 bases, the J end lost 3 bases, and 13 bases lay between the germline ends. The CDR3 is CASNQGDYGYTF. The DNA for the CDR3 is TGTGCCTCCAATCAGGGTGACTATGGCTACACCTTC.